This section outlines one T cell receptor (beta chain) sequence together with its context. Germline V CDR1 and CDR2: LNHDA, SQIVND (reference sequence). The V segment lost 1 base and the J segment 2 bases; nucleotides outside the gene matches: 2. The CDR3 totals 15 residues. This sample stems from a study of blood T cell repertoires in COVID-19. Study overall: COVID-19 samples collected from the United States, Italy and Spain covered acute and convalescent phases. Sources were T cells, B-cell-depleted T cells, or PBMCs; the material itself was cDNA or gDNA.

Source study methods: Reference gene primer amplification yielded estimated nucleated cell counts. The assay was immunoSEQ multiplex PCR, and TCRdb's table has in-frame clones only and misses some. V and J calls and clone size follow that table, whereas D and trimming were derived from the DNA. The sample has over 55,000 clones, 85% to 90% seen once. The sequenced material came from peripheral blood. The chain joins TRBV19 to TRBJ2-1; TRBD1 agrees at 7 bases. The TCR was taken from a man aged 50-59 years with active COVID-19. CDR3 residues: CASSIGGGPYNEQFF. As DNA, the CDR3 is TGTGCCAGTAGTATAGGAGGGGGCCCCTACAATGAGCAGTTCTTC.